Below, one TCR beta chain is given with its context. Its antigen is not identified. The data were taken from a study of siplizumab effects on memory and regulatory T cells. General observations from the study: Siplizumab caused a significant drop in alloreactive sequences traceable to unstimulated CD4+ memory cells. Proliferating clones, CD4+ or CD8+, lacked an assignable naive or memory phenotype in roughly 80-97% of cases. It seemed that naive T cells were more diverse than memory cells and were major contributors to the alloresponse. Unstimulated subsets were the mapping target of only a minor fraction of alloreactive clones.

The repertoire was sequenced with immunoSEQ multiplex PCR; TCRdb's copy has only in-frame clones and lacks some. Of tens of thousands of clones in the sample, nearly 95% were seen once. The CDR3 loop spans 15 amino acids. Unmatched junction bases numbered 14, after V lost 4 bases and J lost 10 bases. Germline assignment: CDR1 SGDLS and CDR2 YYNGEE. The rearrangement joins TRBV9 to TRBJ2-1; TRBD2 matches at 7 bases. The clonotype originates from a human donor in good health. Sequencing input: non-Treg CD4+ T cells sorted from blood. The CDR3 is CASSPNRGEGGEQFF. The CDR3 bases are TGTGCCAGCAGCCCGAACCGAGGGGAGGGTGGGGAGCAGTTCTTC.